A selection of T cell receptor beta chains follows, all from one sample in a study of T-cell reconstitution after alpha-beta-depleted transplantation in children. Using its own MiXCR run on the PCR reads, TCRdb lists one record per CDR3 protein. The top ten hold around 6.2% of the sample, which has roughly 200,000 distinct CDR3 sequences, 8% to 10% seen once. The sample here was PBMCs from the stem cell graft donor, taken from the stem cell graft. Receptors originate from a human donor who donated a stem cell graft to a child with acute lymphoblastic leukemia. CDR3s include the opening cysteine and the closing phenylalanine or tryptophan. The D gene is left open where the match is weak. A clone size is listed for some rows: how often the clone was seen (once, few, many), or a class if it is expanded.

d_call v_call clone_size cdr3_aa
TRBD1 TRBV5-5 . CASSLTGDYNEQFF
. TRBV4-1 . CASSQEGFLGTEAFF
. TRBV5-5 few CASSPGVGSLSEQYF
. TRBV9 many CASSVVEGYGELFF
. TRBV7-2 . CASSPLGGGGETQYF
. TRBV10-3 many CAISGIVQANEQFF
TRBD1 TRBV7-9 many CASSLDRGNEQFF
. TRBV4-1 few CASSQEVSVAWSEAFF
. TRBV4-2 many CASSQDNRVETQYF
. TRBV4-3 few CASSQGLRVAYEQYF
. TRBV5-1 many CASSFGGRGETQYF
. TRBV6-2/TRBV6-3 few CASSQDLEAFF